The clone carrying this T cell receptor beta chain was observed many times. Its antigen is unidentified. The data originate from a study of CD8 T cells in ankylosing spondylitis. Overall study findings and caveats: For ankylosing spondylitis blood, a TCR beta motif of fewer than 10 highly homologous variants appeared characteristic.

A single record per CDR3 protein comes from TCRdb applying MiXCR to the 5' RACE reads. The table lists about 270,000 distinct CDR3 sequences, roughly 32% of them singletons. Germline V gene data show CDR1 as ENHRY and CDR2 as SYGVKD. The CDR3 covers 18 residues. J gave up 7 bases and V 0 bases, and 16 bases lay outside the gene matches. Material: blood, either unsorted or a sorted T cell fraction (not recorded which). V usage is TRBV10-3 and J usage is TRBJ2-7, with TRBD2 identical over 9 bases. The clonotype originates from a male donor with ankylosing spondylitis or in good health (not recorded which). The CDR3 nucleotides read TGTGCCATCAGTGAGTCTAGGCTAGCGGGGAGCCCTTCGGAGGAGCAGTACTTC. Its protein is CAISESRLAGSPSEEQYF.